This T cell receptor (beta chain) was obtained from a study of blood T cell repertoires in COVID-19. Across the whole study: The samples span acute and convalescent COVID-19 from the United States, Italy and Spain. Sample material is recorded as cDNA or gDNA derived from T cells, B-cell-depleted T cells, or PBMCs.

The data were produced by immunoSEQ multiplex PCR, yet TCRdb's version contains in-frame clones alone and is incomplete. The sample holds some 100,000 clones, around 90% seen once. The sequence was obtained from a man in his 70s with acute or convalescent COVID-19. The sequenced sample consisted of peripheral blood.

In DNA, the CDR3 is TGTGCCTGGTCTCTAAGGGGCGAGCAGTACTTC. Translation gives CAWSLRGEQYF. This rearrangement joins TRBV30 to TRBJ2-7, with a possible D match to TRBD1 (5 bases). CDR1 and CDR2 from the germline V gene are GTSNPN and SVGIG (reference sequence). V was cut by 5 bases and J by 6 bases, with 11 bases left in between. This CDR3 has 11 residues.